This is a list of T cell receptor beta chains from one sample in a study of T-cell memory formation after mild COVID-19. In TCRdb, the 5' RACE reads were re-called with MiXCR into one record per CDR3 protein. The sample carries roughly 550,000 distinct CDR3 sequences, about a fifth recorded once. Sequenced sample: PBMCs or a T cell subset sorted from them (not recorded which). These receptors were obtained from an adult woman who had mild COVID-19 (a few samples of this study predate the infection). Cell type and time point are not known. The CDR3 runs from the conserved cysteine through the conserved F or W. A D gene is named only where the DNA matches it firmly. Clone size is shown for a subset of rows, as once, few, many or a class of expanded clone.

j_call | d_call | v_call | clone_size | cdr3_aa | cdr3_nt
TRBJ1-1 | NA | TRBV7-8 | few | CASGPGFMNTEAFF | TGTGCCAGCGGCCCGGGGTTCATGAACACTGAAGCTTTCTTT
TRBJ2-7 | NA | TRBV3-1 | few | CASSPLSNSYEQYF | TGTGCCAGCAGCCCGTTGAGTAACTCCTACGAGCAGTACTTC
TRBJ1-2 | TRBD1 | TRBV4-3 | few | CASSQAPGQSYGYTF | TGCGCCAGCAGCCAAGCTCCGGGACAGAGCTATGGCTACACCTTC
TRBJ2-6 | TRBD1 | TRBV7-9 | NA | CASSLTGTVSGANVLTF | TGTGCCAGCAGCTTAACCGGGACAGTCTCTGGGGCCAACGTCCTGACTTTC
TRBJ1-2 | NA | TRBV2 | NA | CASSDPDSLYGYTF | TGTGCCAGCAGTGACCCTGACAGCTTGTATGGCTACACCTTC
TRBJ1-1 | TRBD1 | TRBV5-1 | few | CASSLVSTGAVTEAFF | TGCGCCAGCAGCTTGGTCTCGACAGGGGCGGTTACTGAAGCTTTCTTT
TRBJ2-1 | NA | TRBV30 | once | CAWSGYRASYNEQFF | TGTGCCTGGAGTGGATACAGGGCCTCCTACAATGAGCAGTTCTTC
TRBJ2-3 | NA | TRBV7-2 | NA | CASSLHIYGGTTDTQYF | TGTGCCAGCAGTCTCCATATATATGGTGGAACCACAGATACGCAGTATTTT
TRBJ2-5 | TRBD2 | TRBV5-1 | few | CASSEPSGGKTQYF | TGCGCCAGCAGCGAACCTAGCGGGGGAAAGACCCAGTACTTC
TRBJ1-6 | NA | TRBV5-6 | NA | CASSPGIGPLHF | TGTGCCAGCAGTCCGGGGATCGGGCCCCTCCACTTT
TRBJ1-1 | NA | TRBV7-8 | NA | CASSLVGGQGNEAFF | TGTGCCAGCAGCTTAGTCGGGGGGCAAGGAAATGAAGCTTTCTTT
TRBJ2-5 | TRBD1 | TRBV4-3 | NA | CASSQERDRGETQYF | TGCGCCAGCAGCCAAGAGAGGGACAGGGGAGAGACCCAGTACTTC
TRBJ1-6 | TRBD1 | TRBV6-1 | few | CASRTGTAYNSPLHF | TGTGCCAGCAGAACCGGGACAGCCTATAATTCACCCCTCCACTTT
TRBJ2-5 | TRBD2 | TRBV29-1 | NA | CSVEGLAGVQRETQYF | TGCAGCGTTGAGGGACTAGCGGGAGTTCAGCGGGAGACCCAGTACTTC
TRBJ2-3 | NA | TRBV9 | few | CASSVGFSAVTSTDTQYF | TGTGCCAGCAGCGTAGGCTTTTCGGCAGTCACTAGCACAGATACGCAGTATTTT
TRBJ2-1 | NA | TRBV29-1 | NA | CSVEAGLTYNEQFF | TGCAGCGTTGAAGCGGGGTTGACTTACAATGAGCAGTTCTTC
TRBJ2-1 | NA | TRBV11-2 | NA | CASSFGAGVYNEQFF | TGTGCCAGCAGCTTTGGGGCAGGGGTCTACAATGAGCAGTTCTTC
TRBJ2-1 | TRBD2 | TRBV11-2 | few | CASSLEVGLASNEQFF | TGTGCCAGCAGCTTAGAAGTGGGACTAGCGTCCAATGAGCAGTTCTTC
TRBJ2-2 | NA | TRBV12-3/TRBV12-4 | many | CASSLSQGYTGELFF | TGTGCCAGCAGTTTAAGCCAGGGGTACACCGGGGAGCTGTTTTTT
TRBJ2-1 | NA | TRBV6-1 | NA | CASRTPPDEQFF | TGTGCCAGCCGGACTCCCCCCGATGAGCAGTTCTTC
TRBJ1-4 | NA | TRBV5-5 | many | CASSLRGEFMAEKLFF | TGTGCCAGCAGCTTGAGGGGGGAATTCATGGCTGAAAAACTGTTTTTT
TRBJ1-6 | NA | TRBV5-1 | NA | CASRPGPVNSPLHF | TGCGCCAGCAGACCGGGACCGGTTAATTCACCCCTCCACTTT
TRBJ1-1 | TRBD1 | TRBV6-5 | NA | CASSFFYTGTGAEAFF | TGTGCCAGCAGTTTTTTCTACACCGGGACAGGTGCCGAAGCTTTCTTT
TRBJ2-1 | NA | TRBV24-1 | few | CATSDRHEQFF | TGTGCCACCAGTGATAGACATGAGCAGTTCTTC
TRBJ2-1 | NA | TRBV27 | few | CASSLDRADNEQFF | TGTGCCAGCAGTTTAGATAGGGCGGACAATGAGCAGTTCTTC
TRBJ2-2 | TRBD2 | TRBV24-1 | NA | CATSDTKIAGVTGELFF | TGTGCCACCAGTGACACGAAAATAGCGGGAGTCACCGGGGAGCTGTTTTTT
TRBJ2-2 | TRBD1 | TRBV18 | few | CASSPLTGGNTGELFF | TGTGCCAGCTCACCACTTACAGGGGGGAACACCGGGGAGCTGTTTTTT
TRBJ2-7 | TRBD2 | TRBV15 | NA | CATSRDLGTSGKPEEQYF | TGTGCCACCAGCAGAGATCTGGGGACTAGCGGGAAACCGGAGGAGCAGTACTTC
TRBJ2-1 | TRBD1 | TRBV9 | NA | CASSTSGQPYNEQFF | TGTGCCAGCAGCACCTCGGGACAGCCCTACAATGAGCAGTTCTTC
TRBJ2-7 | NA | TRBV20-1 | NA | CSARTTGSVLYEQYF | TGCAGTGCTAGAACAACAGGGTCTGTTCTCTACGAGCAGTACTTC
TRBJ1-4 | NA | TRBV7-9 | NA | CASSRGQSINEKLFF | TGTGCCAGCAGCCGGGGTCAATCTATAAATGAAAAACTGTTTTTT
TRBJ2-1 | TRBD2 | TRBV10-3 | NA | CAISASGGSNEQFF | TGTGCCATCAGTGCTAGCGGGGGGAGTAATGAGCAGTTCTTC
TRBJ2-1 | NA | TRBV18 | few | CASSPRRQAYNEQFF | TGTGCCAGCTCACCACGAAGACAGGCCTACAATGAGCAGTTCTTC
TRBJ1-1 | NA | TRBV12-3/TRBV12-4 | few | CASSLEGAELTEAFF | TGTGCCAGCAGTTTAGAAGGGGCAGAATTAACTGAAGCTTTCTTT
TRBJ2-3 | TRBD2 | TRBV18 | NA | CASSTSGGATDTQYF | TGTGCCAGCTCGACTAGCGGGGGGGCCACAGATACGCAGTATTTT
TRBJ1-1 | NA | TRBV6-5 | NA | CASSYTPSNTEAFF | TGTGCCAGCAGTTACACTCCCAGCAACACTGAAGCTTTCTTT
TRBJ1-2 | NA | TRBV5-5 | NA | CASSLGTVGYTF | TGTGCCAGCAGCTTGGGGACAGTTGGCTACACCTTC
TRBJ2-7 | NA | TRBV6-1 | many | CASRRANEQYF | TGTGCCAGCAGGAGAGCGAACGAGCAGTACTTC
TRBJ2-5 | NA | TRBV4-3 | NA | CASSQVPGRGQYF | TGCGCCAGCAGCCAAGTCCCGGGTCGGGGCCAGTACTTC
TRBJ2-1 | NA | TRBV4-3 | NA | CASSQELAGAPYEQFF | TGCGCCAGCAGCCAAGAACTAGCTGGAGCACCTTATGAGCAGTTCTTC
TRBJ2-2 | NA | TRBV27 | few | CASSLSRLRGELFF | TGTGCCAGCAGTTTATCGCGATTGCGCGGGGAGCTGTTTTTT
TRBJ1-2 | NA | TRBV9 | NA | CASSVGGSTSRGYTF | TGTGCCAGCAGCGTAGGGGGATCTACGTCGCGCGGCTACACCTTC
TRBJ2-3 | NA | TRBV4-3 | few | CASSQDQGSTDTQYF | TGCGCCAGCAGCCAAGATCAAGGGAGCACAGATACGCAGTATTTT
TRBJ2-2 | TRBD2 | TRBV29-1 | NA | CSALTSNPTGELFF | TGCAGCGCTCTGACTAGCAACCCCACCGGGGAGCTGTTTTTT
TRBJ2-1 | TRBD2 | TRBV4-3 | NA | CASSQALLVAGVIREQFF | TGCGCCAGCAGCCAAGCACTCCTGGTGGCGGGAGTGATTCGTGAGCAGTTCTTC
TRBJ2-7 | NA | TRBV7-2 | many | CASSTAGRGYEQYF | TGTGCCAGCAGCACCGCGGGAAGGGGCTACGAGCAGTACTTC
TRBJ2-2 | TRBD1 | TRBV4-1 | few | CASGDRGRSVTGELFF | TGCGCCAGCGGCGACAGGGGGCGATCCGTTACCGGGGAGCTGTTTTTT